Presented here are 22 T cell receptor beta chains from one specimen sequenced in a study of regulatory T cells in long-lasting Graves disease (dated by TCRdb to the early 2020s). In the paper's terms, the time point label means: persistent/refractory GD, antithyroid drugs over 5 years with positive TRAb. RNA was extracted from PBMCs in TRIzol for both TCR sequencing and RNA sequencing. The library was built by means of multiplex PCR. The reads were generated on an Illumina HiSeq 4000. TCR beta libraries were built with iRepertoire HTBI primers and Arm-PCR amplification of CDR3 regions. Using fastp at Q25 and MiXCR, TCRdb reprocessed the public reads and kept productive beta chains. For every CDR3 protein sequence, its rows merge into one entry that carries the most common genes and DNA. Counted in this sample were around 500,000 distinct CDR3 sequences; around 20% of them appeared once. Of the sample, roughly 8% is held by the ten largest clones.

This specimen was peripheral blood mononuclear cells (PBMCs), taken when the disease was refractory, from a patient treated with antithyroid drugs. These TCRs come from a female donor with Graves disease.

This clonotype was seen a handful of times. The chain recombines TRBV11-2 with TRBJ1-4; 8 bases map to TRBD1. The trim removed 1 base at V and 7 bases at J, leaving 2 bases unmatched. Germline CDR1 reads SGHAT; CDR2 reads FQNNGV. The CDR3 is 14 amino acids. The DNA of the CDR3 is TGTGCCAGCAGCTTAGGCAGGGGGCGTGAAAAACTGTTTTTT. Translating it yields CASSLGRGREKLFF.

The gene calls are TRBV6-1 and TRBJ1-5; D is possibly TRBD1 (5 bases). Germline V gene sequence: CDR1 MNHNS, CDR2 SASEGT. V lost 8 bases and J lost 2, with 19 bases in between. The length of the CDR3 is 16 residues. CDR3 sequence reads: CASSTYRGPGNQPQHF. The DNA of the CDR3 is TGTGCCAGCTCTACCTATCGGGGCCCCGGCAATCAGCCCCAGCATTTT.

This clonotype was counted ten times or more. The CDR3 DNA reads as TGTGCCAGCAGTTTAAACCAAGGGGGAACCGGGGAGCTGTTTTTT. The encoded protein is CASSLNQGGTGELFF. The chain couples TRBV27 to TRBJ2-2; tentatively, D is TRBD1 (6 bases). Germline V gene lookup returns CDR1 MNHEY and CDR2 SMNVEV (reference sequence). CDR3 length: 15 amino acids. Trimming removed 2 bases from V and 5 bases from J, with 12 bases in between.

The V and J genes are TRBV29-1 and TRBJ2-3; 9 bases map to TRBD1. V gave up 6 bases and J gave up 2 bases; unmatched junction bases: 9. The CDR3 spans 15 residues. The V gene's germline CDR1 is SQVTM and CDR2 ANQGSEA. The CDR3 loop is CSVVRQGVITDTQYF. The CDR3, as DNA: TGCAGCGTAGTACGACAGGGGGTGATCACAGATACGCAGTATTTT.

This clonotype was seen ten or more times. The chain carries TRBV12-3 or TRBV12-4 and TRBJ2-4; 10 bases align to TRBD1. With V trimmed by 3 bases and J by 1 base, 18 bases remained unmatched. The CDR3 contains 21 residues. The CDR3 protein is CASSFDRGTGDRLRAKNIQYF. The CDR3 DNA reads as TGTGCCAGCAGTTTTGACAGGGGGACAGGGGACCGCCTTAGGGCCAAAAACATTCAGTACTTC.

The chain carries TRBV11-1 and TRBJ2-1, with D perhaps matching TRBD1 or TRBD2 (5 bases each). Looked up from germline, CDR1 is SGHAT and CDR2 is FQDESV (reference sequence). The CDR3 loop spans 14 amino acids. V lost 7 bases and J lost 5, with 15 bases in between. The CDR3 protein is CASNPGPSDNEQFF. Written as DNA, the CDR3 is TGTGCCAGCAACCCGGGACCTTCCGACAATGAGCAGTTCTTC.

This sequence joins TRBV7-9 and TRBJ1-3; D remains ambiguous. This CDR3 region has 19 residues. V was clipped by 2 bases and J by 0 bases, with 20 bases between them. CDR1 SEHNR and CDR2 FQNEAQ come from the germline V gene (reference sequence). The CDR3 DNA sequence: TGTGCCAGCAGCTTAAAGCAGCGCTCCCGCGGCGCCTCTGGAAACACCATATATTTT. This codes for CASSLKQRSRGASGNTIYF.

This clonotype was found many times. As DNA, the CDR3 is TGTGCCACCAGCAGTGACAGGGGGAAGGCCAAAAACATTCAGTACTTC. Translated, it gives CATSSDRGKAKNIQYF. The chain joins TRBV15 to TRBJ2-4; TRBD1 agrees at 9 bases. Germline CDR1 and CDR2: LNHNV and YYDKDF (reference sequence). The CDR3 contains 16 residues. Trimming cost V 3 bases and J 1 base; bases outside gene matches: 4.

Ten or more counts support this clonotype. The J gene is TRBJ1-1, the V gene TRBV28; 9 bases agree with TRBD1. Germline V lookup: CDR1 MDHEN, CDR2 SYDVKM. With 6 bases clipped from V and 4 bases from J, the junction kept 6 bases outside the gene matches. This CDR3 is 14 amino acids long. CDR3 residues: CASRPGQGGTEAFF. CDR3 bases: TGTGCCAGCAGGCCGGGACAGGGTGGCACTGAAGCTTTCTTT.

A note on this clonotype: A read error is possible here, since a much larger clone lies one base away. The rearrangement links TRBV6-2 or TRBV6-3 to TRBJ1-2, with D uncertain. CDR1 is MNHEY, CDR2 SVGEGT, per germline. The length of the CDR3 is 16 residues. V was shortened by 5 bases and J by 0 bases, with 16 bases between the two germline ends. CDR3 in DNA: TGTGCCAGCAGTGAGGCACCAACTAGCTCTAACTATGGCTACACCTTC. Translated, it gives CASSEAPTSSNYGYTF.

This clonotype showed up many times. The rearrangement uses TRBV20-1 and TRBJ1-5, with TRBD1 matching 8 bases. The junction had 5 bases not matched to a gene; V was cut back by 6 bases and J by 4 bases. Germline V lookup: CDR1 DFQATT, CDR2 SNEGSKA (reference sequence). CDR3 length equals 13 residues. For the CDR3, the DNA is TGCAGTGCCGAGGACAGGGATAATCAGCCCCAGCATTTT. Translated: CSAEDRDNQPQHF.

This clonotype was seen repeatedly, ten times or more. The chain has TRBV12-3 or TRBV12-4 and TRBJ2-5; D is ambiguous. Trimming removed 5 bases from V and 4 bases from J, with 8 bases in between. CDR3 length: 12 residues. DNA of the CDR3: TGTGCCAGCAGTCCCCGCCTAGAGACCCAGTACTTC. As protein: CASSPRLETQYF.

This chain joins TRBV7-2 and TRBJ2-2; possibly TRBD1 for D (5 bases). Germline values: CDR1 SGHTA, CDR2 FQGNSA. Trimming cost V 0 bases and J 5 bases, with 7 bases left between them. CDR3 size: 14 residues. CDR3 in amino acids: CASSLAHRTGELFF. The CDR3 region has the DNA TGTGCCAGCAGCTTAGCGCACAGGACCGGGGAGCTGTTTTTT.

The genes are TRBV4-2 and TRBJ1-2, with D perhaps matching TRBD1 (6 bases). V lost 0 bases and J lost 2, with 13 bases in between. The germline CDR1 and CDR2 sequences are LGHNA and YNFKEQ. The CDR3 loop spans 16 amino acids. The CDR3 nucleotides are TGTGCCAGCAGCCAAGATGTTTGGACAGAGAACTATGGCTACACCTTC. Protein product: CASSQDVWTENYGYTF.

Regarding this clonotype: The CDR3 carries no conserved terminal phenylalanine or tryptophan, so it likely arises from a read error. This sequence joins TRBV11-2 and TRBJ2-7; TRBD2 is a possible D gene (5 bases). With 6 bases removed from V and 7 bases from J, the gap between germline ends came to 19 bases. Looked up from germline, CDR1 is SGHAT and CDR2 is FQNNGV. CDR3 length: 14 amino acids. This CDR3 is CASSQTDLGGEQYL. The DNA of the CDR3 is TGTGCCAGCAGTCAAACGGATCTCGGCGGGGAGCAGTACCTC.

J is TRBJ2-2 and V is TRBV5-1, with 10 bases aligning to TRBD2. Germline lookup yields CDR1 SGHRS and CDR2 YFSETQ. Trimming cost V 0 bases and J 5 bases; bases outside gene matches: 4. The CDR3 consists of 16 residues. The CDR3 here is CASSLGVAGGTGELFF. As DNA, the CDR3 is TGCGCCAGCAGCTTGGGCGTAGCGGGGGGAACCGGGGAGCTGTTTTTT.

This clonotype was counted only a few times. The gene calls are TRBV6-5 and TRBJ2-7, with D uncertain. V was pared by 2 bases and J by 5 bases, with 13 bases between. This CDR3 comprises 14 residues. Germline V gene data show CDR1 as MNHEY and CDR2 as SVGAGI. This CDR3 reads CASSYGPSRNEQYF. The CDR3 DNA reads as TGTGCCAGCAGTTACGGGCCGTCTCGGAACGAGCAGTACTTC.

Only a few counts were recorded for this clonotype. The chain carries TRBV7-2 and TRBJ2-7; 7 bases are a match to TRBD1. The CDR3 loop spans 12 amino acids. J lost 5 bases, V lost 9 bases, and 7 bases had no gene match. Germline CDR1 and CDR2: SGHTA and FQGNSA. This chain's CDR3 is CARGTGADEQYF. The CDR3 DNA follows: TGTGCCAGGGGCACAGGGGCGGACGAGCAGTACTTC.

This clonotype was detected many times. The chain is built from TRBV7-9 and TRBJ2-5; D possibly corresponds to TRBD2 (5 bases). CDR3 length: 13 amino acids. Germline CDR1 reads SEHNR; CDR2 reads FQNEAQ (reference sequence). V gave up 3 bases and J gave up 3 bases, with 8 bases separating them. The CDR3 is CASSFEGEETQYF. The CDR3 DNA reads TGTGCCAGCAGCTTTGAGGGAGAAGAGACCCAGTACTTC.

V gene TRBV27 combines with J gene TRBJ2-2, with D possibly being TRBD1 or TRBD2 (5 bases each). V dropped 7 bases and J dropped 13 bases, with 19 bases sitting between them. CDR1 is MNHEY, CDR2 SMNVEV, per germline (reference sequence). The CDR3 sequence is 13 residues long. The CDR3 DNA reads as TGTGCCAGCAATAGAGTAGGGACCCTTTCGCTGTTTTTT. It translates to CASNRVGTLSLFF.

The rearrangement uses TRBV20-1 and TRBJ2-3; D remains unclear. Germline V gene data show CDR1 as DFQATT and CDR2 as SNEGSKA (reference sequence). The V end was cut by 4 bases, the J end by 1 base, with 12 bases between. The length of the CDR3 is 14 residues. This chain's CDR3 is CSAIQGIGTDTQYF. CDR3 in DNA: TGCAGTGCTATTCAAGGGATCGGCACAGATACGCAGTATTTT.

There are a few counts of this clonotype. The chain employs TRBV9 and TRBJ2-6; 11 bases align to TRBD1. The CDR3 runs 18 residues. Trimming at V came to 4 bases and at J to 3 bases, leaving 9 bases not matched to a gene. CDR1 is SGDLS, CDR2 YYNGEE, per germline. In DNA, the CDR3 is TGTGCCAGCAGCCTTCCCGGGACAGGGGGATTTGGGGCCAACGTCCTGACTTTC. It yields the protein CASSLPGTGGFGANVLTF.